This T cell receptor (beta chain) was sequenced during a study of blood T cell repertoires in COVID-19. Across the study: T cells, B-cell-depleted T cells, or PBMCs provided the cDNA or gDNA that served as material.

Participants spanned ages about 18 to 100 years and resided in about two dozen US areas. Germline V gives CDR1 ENHRY, CDR2 SYGVKD. With 2 bases removed from V and 2 bases from J, the gap between germline ends came to 12 bases. The length of the CDR3 is 15 residues. Repertoires were generated with immunoSEQ multiplex PCR, while TCRdb's copy carries only in-frame clones and drops some. This sample yields about 250,000 clones, of which more than 75% are seen a single time; 15% to 19% belongs to the top ten. This TCR was recovered from a man between 18 and 29 years old who had recovered from COVID-19. V gene TRBV10-3 combines with J gene TRBJ1-2; no definite D call. Sequenced sample: PBMCs or T cells enriched from blood (not recorded which). This CDR3 reads CAISERNGVNYGYTF. For the CDR3, the DNA is TGTGCCATCAGTGAGAGAAACGGAGTAAACTATGGCTACACCTTC.